This is a list of T cell receptor beta chains from one sample in a study of cytomegalovirus exposure and HLA in healthy donors. Here immunoSEQ multiplex PCR was the method, and the copy in TCRdb shows in-frame clones only, minus some. The listing contains 65,000 to 80,000 clones. Material: PBMCs. Receptors originate from a female donor in good health and CMV-seropositive. CDR3s include the opening cysteine and the closing phenylalanine or tryptophan. A D gene is named only where the DNA matches it firmly.

>TRBV6-5|TRBJ1-1|NA
CASISVPGTEAFF
TGTGCCAGCATCAGTGTACCGGGAACTGAAGCTTTCTTT
>TRBV6-1|TRBJ1-1|NA
CASSGQWNTEAFF
TGTGCCAGCAGTGGGCAATGGAACACTGAAGCTTTCTTT
>TRBV18|TRBJ1-2|TRBD1
CASSPQDRVGYTF
TGTGCCAGCTCACCACAAGACAGGGTTGGCTACACCTTC
>TRBV7-2|TRBJ2-7|NA
CASSPWVIGGINEQYF
TGTGCCAGCAGCCCTTGGGTGATAGGGGGTATCAACGAGCAGTACTTC
>TRBV30|TRBJ1-3|NA
CASSLGRNTIYF
TGTGCCTCCTCACTCGGTCGAAACACCATATATTTT
>TRBV4-3|TRBJ1-6|NA
CASSVQQVSSPLHF
TGCGCCAGCAGCGTACAACAGGTGTCTTCACCCCTCCACTTT
>TRBV7-2|TRBJ1-3|NA
CASSLDSSGNTIYF
TGTGCCAGCAGCTTAGACAGCTCTGGAAACACCATATATTTT
>TRBV11-2|TRBJ1-3|TRBD1
CASSSTGGIGNTIYF
TGTGCCAGCAGCTCGACAGGGGGCATTGGAAACACCATATATTTT
>TRBV6-6|TRBJ1-5|NA
CASSYSTSGQPQHF
TGTGCCAGCAGTTACTCGACTAGTGGTCAGCCCCAGCATTTT
>TRBV6-5|TRBJ2-7|TRBD2
CASSYSERGPYEQYF
TGTGCCAGCAGTTACTCGGAGCGGGGGCCTTACGAGCAGTACTTC